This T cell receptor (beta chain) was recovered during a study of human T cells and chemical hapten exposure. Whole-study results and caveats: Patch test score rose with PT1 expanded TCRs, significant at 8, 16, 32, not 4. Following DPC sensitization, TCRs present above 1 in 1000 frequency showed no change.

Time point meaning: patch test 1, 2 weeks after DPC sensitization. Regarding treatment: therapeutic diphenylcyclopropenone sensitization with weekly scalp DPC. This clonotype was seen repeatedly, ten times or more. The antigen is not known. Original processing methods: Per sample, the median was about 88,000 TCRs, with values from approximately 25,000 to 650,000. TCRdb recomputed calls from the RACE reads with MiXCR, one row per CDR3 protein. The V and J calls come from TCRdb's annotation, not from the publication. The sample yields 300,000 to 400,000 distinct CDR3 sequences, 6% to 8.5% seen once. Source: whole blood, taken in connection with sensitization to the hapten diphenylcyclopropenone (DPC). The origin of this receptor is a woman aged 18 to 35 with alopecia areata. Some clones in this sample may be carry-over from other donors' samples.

This CDR3 reads CASSETIGGASGANVLTF. Written as DNA, the CDR3 is TGTGCCAGCAGCGAAACCATTGGGGGCGCATCTGGGGCCAACGTCCTGACTTTC. The V and J genes are TRBV3-1 and TRBJ2-6; tentative D call: TRBD1 (6 bases). CDR3 length equals 18 residues. V lost 5 bases and J lost 1, with 18 bases in between. Germline V lookup: CDR1 LGHDT, CDR2 YNNKEL (reference sequence).